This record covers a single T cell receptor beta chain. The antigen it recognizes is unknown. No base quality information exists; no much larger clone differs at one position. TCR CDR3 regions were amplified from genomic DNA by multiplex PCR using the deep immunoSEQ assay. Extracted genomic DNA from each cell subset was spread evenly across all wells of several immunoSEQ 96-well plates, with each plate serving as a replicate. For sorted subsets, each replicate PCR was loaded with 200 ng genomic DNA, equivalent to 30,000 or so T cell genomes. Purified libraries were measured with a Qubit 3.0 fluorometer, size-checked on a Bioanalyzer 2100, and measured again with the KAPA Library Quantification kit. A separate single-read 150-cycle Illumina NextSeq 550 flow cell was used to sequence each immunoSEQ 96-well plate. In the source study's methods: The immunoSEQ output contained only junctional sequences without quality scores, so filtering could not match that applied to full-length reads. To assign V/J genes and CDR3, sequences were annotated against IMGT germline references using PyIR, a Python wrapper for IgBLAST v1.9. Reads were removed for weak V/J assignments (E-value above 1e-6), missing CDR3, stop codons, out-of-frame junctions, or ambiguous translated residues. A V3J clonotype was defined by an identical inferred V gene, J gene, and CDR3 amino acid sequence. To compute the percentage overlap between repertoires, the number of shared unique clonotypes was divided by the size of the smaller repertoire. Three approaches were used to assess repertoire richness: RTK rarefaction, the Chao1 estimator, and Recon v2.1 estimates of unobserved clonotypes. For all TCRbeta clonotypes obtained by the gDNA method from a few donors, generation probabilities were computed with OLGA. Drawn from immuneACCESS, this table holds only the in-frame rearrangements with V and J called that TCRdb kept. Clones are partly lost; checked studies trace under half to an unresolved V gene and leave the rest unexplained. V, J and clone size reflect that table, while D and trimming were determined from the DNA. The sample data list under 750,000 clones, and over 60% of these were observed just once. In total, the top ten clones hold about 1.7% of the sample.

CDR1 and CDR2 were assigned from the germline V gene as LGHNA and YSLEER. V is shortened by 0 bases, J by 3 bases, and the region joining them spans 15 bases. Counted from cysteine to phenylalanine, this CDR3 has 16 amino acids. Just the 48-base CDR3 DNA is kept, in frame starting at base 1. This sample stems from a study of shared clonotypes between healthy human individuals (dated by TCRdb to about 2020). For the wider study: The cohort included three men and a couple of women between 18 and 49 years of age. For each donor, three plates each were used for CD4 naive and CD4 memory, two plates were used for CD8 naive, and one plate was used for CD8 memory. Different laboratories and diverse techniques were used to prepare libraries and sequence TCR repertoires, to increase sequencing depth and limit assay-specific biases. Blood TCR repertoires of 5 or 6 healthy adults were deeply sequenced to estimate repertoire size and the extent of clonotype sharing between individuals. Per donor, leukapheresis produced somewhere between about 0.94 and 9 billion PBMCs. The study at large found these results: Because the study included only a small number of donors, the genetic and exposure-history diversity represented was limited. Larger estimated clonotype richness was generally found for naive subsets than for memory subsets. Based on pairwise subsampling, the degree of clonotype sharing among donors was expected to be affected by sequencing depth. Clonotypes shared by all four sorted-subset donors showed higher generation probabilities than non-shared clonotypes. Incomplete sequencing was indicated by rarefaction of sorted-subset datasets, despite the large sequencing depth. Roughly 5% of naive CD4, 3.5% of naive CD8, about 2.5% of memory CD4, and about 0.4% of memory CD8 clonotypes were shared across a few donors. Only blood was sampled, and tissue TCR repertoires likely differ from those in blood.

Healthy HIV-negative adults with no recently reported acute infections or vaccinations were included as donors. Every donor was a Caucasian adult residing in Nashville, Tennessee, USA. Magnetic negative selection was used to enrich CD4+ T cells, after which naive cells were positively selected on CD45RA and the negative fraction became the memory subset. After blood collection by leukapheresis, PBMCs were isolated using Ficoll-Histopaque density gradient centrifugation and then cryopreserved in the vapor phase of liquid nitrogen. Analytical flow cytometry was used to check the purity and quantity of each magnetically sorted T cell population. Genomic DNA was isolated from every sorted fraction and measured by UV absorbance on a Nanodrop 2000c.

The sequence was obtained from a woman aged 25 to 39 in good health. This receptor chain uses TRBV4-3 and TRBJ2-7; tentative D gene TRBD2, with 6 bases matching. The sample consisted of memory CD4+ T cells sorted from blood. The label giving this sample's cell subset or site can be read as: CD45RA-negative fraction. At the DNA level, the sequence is TGCGCCAGCAGCCAAGAGGGCTCTAGCGCCAACTACGAGCAGTACTTC. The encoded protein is CASSQEGSSANYEQYF.